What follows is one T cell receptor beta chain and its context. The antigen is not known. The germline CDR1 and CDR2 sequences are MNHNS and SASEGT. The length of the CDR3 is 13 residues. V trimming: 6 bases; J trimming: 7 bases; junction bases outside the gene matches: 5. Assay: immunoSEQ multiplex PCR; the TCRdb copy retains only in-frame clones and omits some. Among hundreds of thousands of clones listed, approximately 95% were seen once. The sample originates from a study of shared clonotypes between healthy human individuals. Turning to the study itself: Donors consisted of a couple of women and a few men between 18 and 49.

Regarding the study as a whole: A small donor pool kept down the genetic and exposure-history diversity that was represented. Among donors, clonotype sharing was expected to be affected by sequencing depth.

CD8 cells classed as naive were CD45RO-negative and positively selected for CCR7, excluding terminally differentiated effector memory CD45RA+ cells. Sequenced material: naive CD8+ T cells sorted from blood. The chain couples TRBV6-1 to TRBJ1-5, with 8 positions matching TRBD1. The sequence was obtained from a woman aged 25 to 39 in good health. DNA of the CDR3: TGTGCCAGCAGAACAGGGGGAAGACAGCCCCAGCATTTT. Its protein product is CASRTGGRQPQHF.